This is a list of T cell receptor beta chains from one sample in a study of T cell responses to AZD1222 COVID-19 vaccine. Profiled with immunoSEQ multiplex PCR; TCRdb holds only in-frame clones, not every one. This sample has more than 140,000 clones, with about 90% found just once. Sample: peripheral blood, taken on day 0 of AZD1222 vaccination. The receptor set was obtained from an adult in good health. The CDR3 runs from the conserved cysteine through the conserved F or W. Each record gives: J gene, V gene, CDR3 protein.

TRBJ2-3 TRBV7-9 CASSLTGPDTDTQYF
TRBJ2-5 TRBV6-5 CATMTRRQETQYF
TRBJ1-1 TRBV6-6 CASTKGVMNTEAFF
TRBJ1-3 TRBV2 CASQVPSSGNTIYF
TRBJ1-2 TRBV2 CASSEDNNYGYTF
TRBJ2-1 TRBV11-2 CASKRAGASGYNEQFF
TRBJ2-5 TRBV12-3/TRBV12-4 CASSSQGQETQYF
TRBJ1-1 TRBV27 CASSLTGGSGKAFF
TRBJ1-3 TRBV19 CASSTGLAGNTIYF
TRBJ1-3 TRBV28 CASSLQGTGNTIYF
TRBJ2-7 TRBV10-3 CAIRQNYEQYF
TRBJ2-3 TRBV10-1 CASGAGIAGDTQYF
TRBJ1-5 TRBV27 CASSLIQGTQPQHF
TRBJ2-4 TRBV7-8 CASSLGTSGSSAKNIQYF
TRBJ2-3 TRBV28 CASSHYTDTQYF
TRBJ2-2 TRBV10-3 CAISEGSGTGGAGELFF
TRBJ2-1 TRBV7-9 CASRNLAGANNEQFF
TRBJ2-3 TRBV11-1 CASSLDYEGDTQYF
TRBJ2-7 TRBV7-2 CASSLSERSSEQYF
TRBJ1-3 TRBV10-1 CAIEPQLSGNTIYF
TRBJ1-2 TRBV29-1 CSVAGDGYTF
TRBJ2-2 TRBV4-2 CASSHGGTGGELFF
TRBJ1-2 TRBV29-1 CSVDPWTGGDYGYTF
TRBJ1-3 TRBV13 CASSSRDRVSYGTIYF
TRBJ1-2 TRBV13 CASGTGGTYGYTF
TRBJ1-2 TRBV28 CASSLAAAYGYTF
TRBJ2-6 TRBV10-3 CATSGQGSSGANVLTF
TRBJ2-7 TRBV19 CASSTGQGLYEQYF
TRBJ2-1 TRBV18 CASSPPRQGSGHNEQFF
TRBJ2-5 TRBV4-3 CASSQDAGTSLTQYF
TRBJ2-5 TRBV15 CATSRTVQETQYF
TRBJ2-7 TRBV28 CASSWGQINSYEQYF
TRBJ2-1 TRBV25-1 CASSDGLAGSYNEQFF
TRBJ1-5 TRBV19 CASSIRVAGQPQHF
TRBJ2-3 TRBV7-2 CASSPGLAGGSDTQYF